This entry concerns a single T cell receptor beta chain. Its antigen is as yet unknown. The sample's time point: approximately twelve months of natalizumab therapy. The sample originates from a study of multiple sclerosis patients with progressive multifocal leukoencephalopathy. Study-wide findings and caveats: TRBV and TRBJ usage showed no common pattern when PML developed.

The germline gives CDR1 SGHTA, CDR2 FQGNSA. V was cut by 5 bases and J by 2 bases, with 14 bases left in between. The CDR3 loop spans 15 amino acids. Assay used: immunoSEQ multiplex PCR; TCRdb lists only in-frame clones, some missing. The sample has roughly 29,000 clones, nearly 90% seen once. This chain connects TRBV7-2 to TRBJ2-3; D unresolved. The sequence was collected from a human donor with multiple sclerosis. This specimen consisted of PBMCs, obtained from a patient treated with natalizumab. The CDR3 region has the DNA TGTGCCAGCAGCCCAATCGTGACCTCCACAGATACGCAGTATTTT. This codes for CASSPIVTSTDTQYF.